This T cell receptor (beta chain) was found in a study of T-cell reconstitution after alpha-beta-depleted transplantation in children. V dropped 5 bases and J dropped 3 bases, with 10 bases sitting between them. CDR1 SQVTM and CDR2 ANQGSEA come from the germline V gene. The CDR3 runs to 12 residues. Library preparation (for TCRbeta) was performed with unique molecular identifiers. TCRdb redid the calling of the PCR reads with MiXCR, one entry per CDR3 protein. In the table there are about 500,000 distinct CDR3 sequences, 30% to 35% of which are singletons. This sequence originates from a human donor who donated a stem cell graft to a child with aplastic anemia. This specimen consisted of PBMCs from the stem cell graft donor, obtained from the stem cell graft. The genes are TRBV29-1 and TRBJ1-2; D not certain. DNA of the CDR3: TGCAGCGTTCTTACGCCTTACTATGGCTACACCTTC. Encoded protein: CSVLTPYYGYTF.